This entry lists 25 T cell receptor beta chains sequenced from one sample in a study of T cells in tumors after PD-1 blockade. Only in-frame clones appear in the TCRdb table, and some are missing; sequencing was by immunoSEQ multiplex PCR. This sample yields roughly 49,000 clones, of which 81% are seen a single time; about 3.8% belongs to the top ten. Specimen: PBMCs, collected before anti-PD-1 treatment. The source is a human donor with basal cell carcinoma.

This clone was counted only a few times. This chain connects TRBV7-2 to TRBJ2-5, with D perhaps TRBD2 (6 bases). In germline, CDR1 is SGHTA, CDR2 FQGNSA. The CDR3 is 16 residues long. V was cut by 5 bases and J by 1 base, with 17 bases left in between. The CDR3 coding sequence is TGTGCCAGCAGCCCGCCGGGGGTCAGATCCCAAGAGACCCAGTACTTC. It translates to CASSPPGVRSQETQYF.

This clone has more than one count but fewer than ten. The V and J genes are TRBV6-5 and TRBJ2-5, with no clear D. The CDR3 length is 14 residues. The ends were cut back, 7 bases at V and 3 bases at J, with 15 bases in the middle. Germline V gene sequence: CDR1 MNHEY, CDR2 SVGAGI. The CDR3 protein is CASTRIGREETQYF. In DNA form, the CDR3 reads TGTGCCAGCACGAGAATCGGACGGGAAGAGACCCAGTACTTC.

The V and J genes are TRBV10-3 and TRBJ1-1; a weak D match, TRBD1 (6 bases). Per germline, CDR1 ENHRY and CDR2 SYGVKD. Trimming cost V 7 bases and J 5 bases, with 11 bases left between them. CDR3 length: 12 amino acids. CDR3 region: CAINGGGTEAFF. In DNA, the CDR3 is TGTGCCATCAACGGGGGCGGGACTGAAGCTTTCTTT.

This sequence joins TRBV5-1 and TRBJ1-2, with 10 positions matching TRBD1. The germline CDR1 and CDR2 sequences are SGHRS and YFSETQ. This CDR3 spans 15 amino acids. V was clipped by 0 bases and J by 4 bases; unmatched bases: 3. The CDR3 region is CASSLDDRGPYGYTF. The CDR3 nucleotides read TGCGCCAGCAGCTTGGACGACAGGGGGCCCTATGGCTACACCTTC. Full variable domain (missing parts from reference TRBV5-1 and TRBJ1-2): KAGVTQTPRYLIKTRGQQVTLSCSPISGHRSVSWYQQTPGQGLQFLFEYFSETQRNKGNFPGRFSGRQFSNSRSEMNVSTLELGDSALYLCASSLDDRGPYGYTFGSGTRLTVV.

V gene TRBV2 combines with J gene TRBJ2-1, with TRBD2 as a possible D gene (7 bases). The CDR3 runs to 15 residues. From germline, CDR1 is SNHLY and CDR2 FYNNEI. Deletions cut 0 bases from V and 3 bases from J, with 9 bases between. The CDR3 region has the DNA TGTGCCAGCAGTGAAGCGGGGGGGCGCTACAATGAGCAGTTCTTC. As protein: CASSEAGGRYNEQFF.

The chain combines TRBV5-4 with TRBJ1-1, with D possibly being TRBD1 (5 bases). The germline CDR1 and CDR2 sequences are SGHNT and YYREEE (reference sequence). Trimming took 5 bases from V and 3 from J, leaving 8 bases between them. CDR3 length: 12 amino acids. This CDR3 reads CASRGTDTEAFF. The CDR3 DNA is TGTGCCAGCAGGGGGACGGACACTGAAGCTTTCTTT.

The table lists this clone with a count of one. V usage is TRBV5-4 and J usage is TRBJ2-2; 8 bases line up with TRBD2. In germline, CDR1 is SGHNT, CDR2 YYREEE (reference sequence). J gave up 8 bases and V 3 bases, and 6 bases lay outside the gene matches. This CDR3 has 14 residues. CDR3 in DNA: TGTGCCAGCAGCTCGGGAGGGACTACGGGGGAGCTGTTTTTT. This translates into CASSSGGTTGELFF.

The V call is TRBV19, the J call TRBJ2-7; D call uncertain. This CDR3 region has 12 residues. The V gene lost 5 bases and the J gene lost 3 bases, with 8 bases spanning the gap. CDR1 LNHDA and CDR2 SQIVND come from the germline V gene (reference sequence). The CDR3 bases are TGTGCCAGTAGTTTGACCTTCTACGAGCAGTACTTC. It encodes CASSLTFYEQYF.

The chain carries TRBV10-1 and TRBJ2-5; tentative D call: TRBD1 (5 bases). Germline loops: CDR1 WNHNN, CDR2 SYGVQD (reference sequence). The CDR3 has 14 amino acids. The V end was cut by 0 bases, the J end by 9 bases, with 14 bases between. This CDR3 reads CASSESTATGAQYF. CDR3 nucleotide sequence: TGCGCCAGCAGTGAGTCCACCGCCACAGGCGCCCAGTACTTC.

CDR3 nucleotides: TGTGCCAGCAGTGGGCATCGAGCCTCCGGGGAGCTGTTTTTT. Translated: CASSGHRASGELFF. This sequence joins TRBV6-2 or TRBV6-3 and TRBJ2-2; D gene uncertain. There are 14 residues in the CDR3. Trimming removed 5 bases at V and 6 bases at J, with 13 bases between. CDR1 is MNHEY and CDR2 is SVGEGT in the germline V gene.

The rearrangement uses TRBV3-1 (or the pseudogene TRBV3-2) and TRBJ2-5, with TRBD2 matching 13 bases. Losses at the gene ends were 5 bases for V and 1 base for J; bases not matched to a gene: 4. The CDR3 extends over 16 amino acids. CDR1 LGHDT and CDR2 YNNKEL come from the germline V gene (reference sequence). For the CDR3, the DNA is TGTGCCAGCAGCTCCGGACTAGCGGGGGCCCAAGAGACCCAGTACTTC. Translated, it gives CASSSGLAGAQETQYF.

The chain links TRBV18 to TRBJ2-2; D is possibly TRBD1 (5 bases). V dropped 0 bases and J dropped 2 bases, with 13 bases sitting between them. This CDR3 spans 17 amino acids. CDR1 and CDR2 (germline): KGHSH, LQKENI. The CDR3 reads CASSPPVGAPNTGELFF. The CDR3 DNA follows: TGTGCCAGCTCACCACCGGTTGGGGCCCCAAACACCGGGGAGCTGTTTTTT.

The J gene is TRBJ1-6, the V gene TRBV6-5, with TRBD1 as a possible D gene (5 bases). The CDR3 totals 15 residues. Trimming took 2 bases from V and 8 from J, leaving 13 bases between them. Germline CDR1 reads MNHEY; CDR2 reads SVGAGI. The CDR3 sequence: CASSYLSGGDSPLHF. The CDR3 DNA reads TGTGCCAGCAGTTACCTTTCGGGGGGAGATTCACCCCTCCACTTT.

The chain combines TRBV15 with TRBJ1-2; no definite D call. Trimming pared 0 bases from V and 4 bases from J, leaving 9 bases between. The length of the CDR3 is 14 residues. Germline CDR1 LNHNV, CDR2 YYDKDF (reference sequence). CDR3: CATSRDKATYGYTF. CDR3 nucleotide sequence: TGTGCCACCAGCAGAGACAAGGCAACCTATGGCTACACCTTC.

The chain couples TRBV5-6 to TRBJ1-6; 9 bases map to TRBD1. V lost 4 bases, J lost 6 bases, and 5 bases stayed unmatched. The CDR3 sequence is 15 residues long. Germline V lookup: CDR1 SGHDT, CDR2 YYEEEE. The CDR3 nucleotides are TGTGCCAGCAGCCCCCGGGACAGGGCTAATTCACCCCTCCACTTT. Encoded protein: CASSPRDRANSPLHF.

This clone came up once. The rearrangement links TRBV6-6 to TRBJ1-3, with 8 bases identical to TRBD1. The CDR3 has 15 amino acids. V shed 5 bases, J shed 3 bases, and the junction held 6 bases outside the gene matches. Germline CDR1 and CDR2: MNHNY and SVGAGI (reference sequence). CDR3 coding DNA: TGTGCCAGCAGTCGGACAGGGAATTTTGGAAACACCATATATTTT. Translation: CASSRTGNFGNTIYF.

The chain is built from TRBV3-1 (or the pseudogene TRBV3-2) and TRBJ1-1, with TRBD1 identical over 7 bases. The junction had 8 bases not matched to a gene; V was cut back by 5 bases and J by 2 bases. Germline V CDR1 and CDR2: LGHDT, YNNKEL (reference sequence). CDR3 length equals 15 residues. The CDR3 nucleotides read TGTGCCAGCAGCTACACGACAGGGCCCAACACTGAAGCTTTCTTT. Its protein is CASSYTTGPNTEAFF.

The chain combines TRBV6-5 with TRBJ1-1; the match to TRBD1 covers 9 bases. Germline V gene lookup returns CDR1 MNHEY and CDR2 SVGAGI. The junction had 5 bases not matched to a gene; V was cut back by 7 bases and J by 5 bases. The CDR3 length is 13 residues. The CDR3 sequence is CASTLTGGTEAFF. CDR3 nucleotides: TGTGCCAGCACCCTGACAGGGGGGACTGAAGCTTTCTTT.

This sequence joins TRBV19 and TRBJ1-6; 7 nucleotides agree with TRBD1. The germline V gene encodes CDR1 LNHDA and CDR2 SQIVND (reference sequence). The CDR3 covers 18 residues. The V segment lost 0 bases and the J segment 0 bases; nucleotides outside the gene matches: 5. The CDR3 protein is CASSIDLGDSSYNSPLHF. The CDR3 region has the DNA TGTGCCAGTAGTATAGATCTAGGGGACAGCTCCTATAATTCACCCCTCCACTTT.

The chain carries TRBV27 and TRBJ1-4; no definite D call. This CDR3 is built from 15 residues. V lost 5 bases to trimming and J lost 0 bases, with 10 bases between them. Germline V gene lookup returns CDR1 MNHEY and CDR2 SMNVEV (reference sequence). The CDR3 loop reads CASSREAATNEKLFF. CDR3 DNA: TGTGCCAGCAGTCGCGAGGCAGCAACTAATGAAAAACTGTTTTTT. Combining the CDR3 with reference TRBV27 and TRBJ1-4 gives the whole variable domain EAQVTQNPRYLITVTGKKLTVTCSQNMNHEYMSWYRQDPGLGLRQIYYSMNVEVTDKGDVPEGYKVSRKEKRNFPLILESPSPNQTSLYFCASSREAATNEKLFFGSGTQLSVL.

The V gene is TRBV7-9, the J gene TRBJ1-1; no clear D gene. The CDR3 is 15 residues long. The germline V gene encodes CDR1 SEHNR and CDR2 FQNEAQ (reference sequence). V was shortened by 3 bases and J by 0 bases, with 11 bases between the two germline ends. The DNA for the CDR3 is TGTGCCAGCAGCTTTCTAACGACCATGAACACTGAAGCTTTCTTT. This translates into CASSFLTTMNTEAFF.

This sequence joins TRBV30 and TRBJ1-5; D unclear. The germline V and J ends were trimmed by 0 bases and 1 base, with 1 base remaining between them. This CDR3 is built from 12 residues. CDR1 and CDR2 (germline): GTSNPN, SVGIG (reference sequence). CDR3 sequence (DNA): TGTGCCTGGAGTGTCAGCAATCAGCCCCAGCATTTT. Protein: CAWSVSNQPQHF.

V usage is TRBV10-1 and J usage is TRBJ1-1, with TRBD1 matching 10 bases. The CDR3 is made up of 15 amino acids. Trimming removed 6 bases from V and 2 bases from J; junction bases left unmatched: 6. CDR1 and CDR2 (germline): WNHNN, SYGVQD (reference sequence). This CDR3 is CASSPRDRGNTEAFF. The CDR3 coding sequence is TGCGCCAGCAGCCCCCGGGACAGGGGAAACACTGAAGCTTTCTTT.

The rearrangement joins TRBV28 to TRBJ1-2, with 7 bases matching TRBD1. Germline V gene sequence: CDR1 MDHEN, CDR2 SYDVKM. There are 16 residues in the CDR3. V lost 6 bases to trimming and J lost 3 bases; unmatched junction nucleotides: 13. CDR3 nucleotide sequence: TGTGCCAGCAGACTCACGACAGGGACCTCCTACTATGGCTACACCTTC. The encoded protein is CASRLTTGTSYYGYTF.

This chain connects TRBV27 to TRBJ2-5, with D hard to call. V was trimmed by 3 bases and J by 0 bases, leaving 11 bases between them. The CDR3 spans 15 residues. Germline loops: CDR1 MNHEY, CDR2 SMNVEV (reference sequence). The DNA for the CDR3 is TGTGCCAGCAGTTTCTCGACGGATTACCAAGAGACCCAGTACTTC. Encoded protein: CASSFSTDYQETQYF.